Below, one T cell receptor (beta chain) is given with its context. Its antigen is not known. Through a sample-barcoded 5' primer and a J-beta primer mix, a second PCR was run for roughly 7 to 12 cycles. TCRdb reprocessed the 5' RACE reads with MiXCR, giving one entry per CDR3 protein. This table has fewer than 2,000,000 distinct CDR3 sequences, about 31% appearing once. Trimming took off 0 bases at V and 8 bases at J, with 16 bases between the two ends. Germline assignment: CDR1 DFQATT and CDR2 SNEGSKA (reference sequence). This CDR3 has 14 amino acids. This specimen belongs to a study of blood T cells in healthy people across ages. Study at large: Using template switching, researchers captured about one barcoded beta molecule for each two T cells. The study's findings and limits: Unsorted PBMC input precluded a conclusive naive versus antigen-experienced comparison.

Healthy Caucasian individuals from Russia aged about 6 to 90 were enrolled as donors. Researchers collected 7.5 to 10 milliliters of peripheral blood from every single donor. The rearrangement joins TRBV20-1 to TRBJ1-2; D gene uncertain. Sequenced: blood. The TCR sequence derives from a woman in her twenties or thirties in good health. The CDR3 loop reads CSARDPRGLDGYTF. CDR3 coding DNA: TGCAGTGCTAGAGATCCCCGTGGGTTGGACGGCTACACCTTC.